This TCR beta chain emerged from a study of OX40 agonist ivuxolimab in advanced cancers. The study's findings and limits: Clonal expansion by week 6 occurred in CD4+ and CD8+ blood T cells (at 0.1 to 3.0 mg/kg). In CD8+ T cells, expanded clones were on average more numerous than in CD4+.

Germline assignment: CDR1 KGHSH and CDR2 LQKENI. Losses at the gene ends were 7 bases for V and 4 bases for J; bases not matched to a gene: 13. The CDR3 consists of 16 residues. The method was immunoSEQ multiplex PCR; TCRdb's version includes in-frame clones alone and lacks a portion of them. The table lists about 63,000 clones, over 75% of them singletons, with about a tenth in the top ten. Comment on this clone: Its cognate antigen is unknown.

Source: CD4+ or CD8+ T cells sorted from blood, taken in a trial of the OX40 agonist ivuxolimab. This rearrangement joins TRBV18 to TRBJ2-5; TRBD2 agrees at 9 bases. The clonotype was recovered from an adult with an advanced solid tumor such as melanoma, head and neck, liver or kidney cancer. The chain's CDR3 is CASCPGPSGGPETQYF. The CDR3 region has the DNA TGTGCCAGCTGCCCGGGTCCCAGCGGGGGGCCAGAGACCCAGTACTTC.